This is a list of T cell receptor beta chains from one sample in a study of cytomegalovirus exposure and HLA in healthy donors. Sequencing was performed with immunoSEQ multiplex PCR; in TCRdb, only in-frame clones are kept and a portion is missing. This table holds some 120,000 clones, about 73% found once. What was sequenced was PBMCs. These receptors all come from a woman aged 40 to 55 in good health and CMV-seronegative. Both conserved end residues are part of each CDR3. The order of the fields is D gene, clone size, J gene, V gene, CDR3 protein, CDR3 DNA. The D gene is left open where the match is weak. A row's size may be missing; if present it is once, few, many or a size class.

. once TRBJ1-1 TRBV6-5 CASSRDPMNTEAFF TGTGCCAGCAGCCGAGATCCCATGAACACTGAAGCTTTCTTT
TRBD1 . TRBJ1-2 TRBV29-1 CSVEDRWTGGNGYTF TGCAGCGTTGAAGATCGGTGGACAGGGGGCAATGGCTACACCTTC
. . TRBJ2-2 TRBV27 CASSAPAGQSNANTGELFF TGTGCCAGCAGTGCCCCTGCGGGACAGTCCAATGCGAACACCGGGGAGCTGTTTTTT
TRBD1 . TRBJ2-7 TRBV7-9 CASSFGQGKQYF TGTGCCAGCAGCTTCGGACAGGGGAAGCAGTACTTC
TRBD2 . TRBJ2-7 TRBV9 CASSAGGTSGSYEQYF TGTGCCAGCAGCGCAGGGGGGACTAGCGGGAGCTACGAGCAGTACTTC
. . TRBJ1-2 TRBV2 CASNEDSGYTF TGTGCCAGCAATGAGGACAGTGGCTACACCTTC
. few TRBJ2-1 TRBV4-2 CASSQDLGGGYNEQFF TGTGCCAGCAGCCAAGATCTAGGGGGTGGCTACAATGAGCAGTTCTTC
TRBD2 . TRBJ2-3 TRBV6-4 CASSELAGVTDTQYF TGTGCCAGCAGTGAATTAGCGGGAGTAACAGATACGCAGTATTTT
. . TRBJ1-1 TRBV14 CASSQEGRARTEAFF TGTGCCAGCAGCCAAGAGGGGAGGGCGCGAACTGAAGCTTTCTTT
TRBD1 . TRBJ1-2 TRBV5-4 CASSGEQGNYGYTF TGTGCCAGCAGCGGGGAACAGGGGAACTATGGCTACACCTTC
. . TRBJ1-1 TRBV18 CASSRAKGGNTEAFF TGTGCCAGCTCACGCGCCAAGGGAGGGAACACTGAAGCTTTCTTT
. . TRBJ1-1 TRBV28 CASMLGVPGVGEAFF TGTGCCAGCATGCTGGGAGTTCCGGGGGTTGGGGAAGCTTTCTTT
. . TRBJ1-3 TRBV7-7 CASSEPGGNTIYF TGTGCTAGCAGCGAGCCGGGTGGAAACACCATATATTTT
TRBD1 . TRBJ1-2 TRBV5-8 CASSRDRLYGYTF TGTGCCAGCAGCCGGGACAGACTCTATGGCTACACCTTC
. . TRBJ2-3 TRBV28 CASSPRMDTQYF TGTGCCAGCAGTCCTAGGATGGATACGCAGTATTTT
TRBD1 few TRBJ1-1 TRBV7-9 CASSPDPAKTGLNTEAFF TGTGCCAGCAGCCCCGACCCGGCGAAGACAGGGTTGAACACTGAAGCTTTCTTT
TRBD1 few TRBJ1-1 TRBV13 CASQDPTDRGLNTEAFF TGTGCCAGCCAGGATCCAACAGACAGGGGGCTGAACACTGAAGCTTTCTTT
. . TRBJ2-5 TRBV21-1 CASSTGSRETQYF TGTGCCAGCAGCACGGGGTCTAGGGAGACCCAGTACTTC
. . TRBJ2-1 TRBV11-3 CASSRTVNNEQFF TGTGCCAGCAGCCGGACTGTGAACAATGAGCAGTTCTTC
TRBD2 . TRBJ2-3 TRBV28 CASKGSTSGTQDTQYF TGTGCCAGCAAGGGGTCGACTAGCGGGACGCAAGATACGCAGTATTTT
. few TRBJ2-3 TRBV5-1 CASSYDSGGDTQYF TGCGCCAGCAGCTATGACAGTGGCGGAGATACGCAGTATTTT
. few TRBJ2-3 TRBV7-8 CASSFRGGDTQYF TGTGCCAGCAGCTTCAGGGGCGGAGATACGCAGTATTTT
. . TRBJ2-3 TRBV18 CASSPQDKVVATDTQYF TGTGCCAGCTCACCTCAAGATAAGGTAGTAGCCACAGATACGCAGTATTTT
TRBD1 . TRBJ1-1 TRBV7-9 CSSRTGTGAMNTEAFF TGTTCCAGCAGGACCGGGACAGGAGCCATGAACACTGAAGCTTTCTTT
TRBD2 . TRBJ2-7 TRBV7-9 CASSFSGKGDEQYF TGTGCCAGCAGCTTTAGCGGGAAAGGGGACGAGCAGTACTTC
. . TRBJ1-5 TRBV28 CASSDTGNRQPQHF TGTGCCAGCAGTGACACAGGGAACCGGCAGCCCCAGCATTTT
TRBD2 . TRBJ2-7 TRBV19 CASKLAGGYSYEQYF TGTGCCAGTAAACTGGCGGGAGGCTACTCCTACGAGCAGTACTTC
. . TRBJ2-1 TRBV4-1 CASSQADRSSYNEQFF TGCGCCAGCAGCCAGGCCGACAGGAGCTCCTACAATGAGCAGTTCTTC
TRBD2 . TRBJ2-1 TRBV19 CASTPGLALGVREQFF TGTGCCAGTACCCCCGGACTAGCCCTGGGCGTGCGTGAGCAGTTCTTC
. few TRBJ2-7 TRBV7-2 CASSSPGLFAYEQYF TGTGCCAGCAGCTCGCCGGGACTCTTCGCCTACGAGCAGTACTTC
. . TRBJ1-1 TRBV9 CASTVGARNTEAFF TGTGCCAGCACCGTAGGGGCCCGAAACACTGAAGCTTTCTTT
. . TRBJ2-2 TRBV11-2 CASSTRNTDNTGELFF TGTGCCAGCAGCACACGGAACACAGATAACACCGGGGAGCTGTTTTTT
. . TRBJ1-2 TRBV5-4 CASSPQGIHGYTF TGTGCCAGCAGCCCGCAGGGGATCCATGGCTACACCTTC